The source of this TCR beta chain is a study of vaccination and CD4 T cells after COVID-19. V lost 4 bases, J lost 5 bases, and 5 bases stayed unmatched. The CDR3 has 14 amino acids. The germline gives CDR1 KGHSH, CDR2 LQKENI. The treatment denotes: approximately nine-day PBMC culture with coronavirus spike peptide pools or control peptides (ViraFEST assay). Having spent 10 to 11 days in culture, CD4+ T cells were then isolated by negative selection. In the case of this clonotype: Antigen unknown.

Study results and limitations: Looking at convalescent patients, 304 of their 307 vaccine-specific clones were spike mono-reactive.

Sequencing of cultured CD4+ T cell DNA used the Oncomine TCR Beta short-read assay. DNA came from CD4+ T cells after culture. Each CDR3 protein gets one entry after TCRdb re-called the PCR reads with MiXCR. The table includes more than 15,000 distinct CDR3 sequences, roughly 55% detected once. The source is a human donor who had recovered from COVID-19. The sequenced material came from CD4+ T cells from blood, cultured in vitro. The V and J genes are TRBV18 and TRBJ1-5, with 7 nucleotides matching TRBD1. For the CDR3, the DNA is TGTGCCAGCTCACAGGGGGCCTCCGATCAGCCCCAGCATTTT. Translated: CASSQGASDQPQHF. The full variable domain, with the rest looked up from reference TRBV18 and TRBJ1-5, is NAGVMQNPRHLVRRRGQEARLRCSPMKGHSHVYWYRQLPEEGLKFMVYLQKENIIDESGMPKERFSAEFPKEGPSILRIQQVVRGDSAAYFCASSQGASDQPQHFGDGTRLSIL.